The rows below give T cell receptor beta chains drawn from one sample of a study of blood T cell repertoires in COVID-19. The protocol was immunoSEQ multiplex PCR, while the TCRdb copy is restricted to in-frame clones and leaves out a portion. The profile shows 250,000 to 300,000 clones, over 75% of them singletons. Sequenced: peripheral blood. These receptors all stem from a woman between 65 and 79 years old with COVID-19, enrolled during active disease. Both conserved end residues are part of each CDR3. The D gene is left open where the match is weak. Clone size, where shown, is once, few, many, or a class for clones that have expanded.

TRBJ1-1,.,once,TRBV10-3,CAISDRDTEAFF,TGTGCCATCAGTGACCGGGACACTGAAGCTTTCTTT
TRBJ1-2,TRBD1,few,TRBV3-1/TRBV3-2,CASSPGRTEQGGYTF,TGTGCCAGCAGCCCTGGCCGTACGGAACAGGGGGGCTACACCTTC
TRBJ1-5,TRBD1,.,TRBV19,CASSNGQGRFQPQHF,TGTGCCAGTAGTAACGGACAGGGACGGTTTCAGCCCCAGCATTTT
TRBJ1-5,.,.,TRBV30,CAWSVVGGPQHF,TGTGCCTGGAGTGTAGTGGGGGGACCCCAGCATTTT
TRBJ1-2,TRBD1,.,TRBV4-3,CASSLSGTGGFYGYTF,TGCGCCAGCAGCCTTTCCGGGACAGGGGGTTTCTATGGCTACACCTTC
TRBJ1-3,.,.,TRBV29-1,CSVDVSGNTIYF,TGCAGCGTTGACGTCTCTGGAAACACCATATATTTT
TRBJ1-2,.,.,TRBV14,CASSPGAGSGYTF,TGTGCCAGCAGCCCAGGGGCAGGGAGCGGCTACACCTTC
TRBJ1-2,TRBD1,.,TRBV30,CAWSVRGQGYTF,TGTGCCTGGAGTGTCAGGGGGCAGGGCTACACCTTC
TRBJ1-2,.,once,TRBV28,CASSLGRGYGYTF,TGTGCCAGCAGTTTAGGGCGGGGGTATGGCTACACCTTC
TRBJ2-7,.,.,TRBV5-1,CASSLQTAHSEQYF,TGCGCCAGCAGCTTGCAGACAGCACACTCGGAGCAGTACTTC
TRBJ1-2,TRBD1,.,TRBV7-3,CASSLETGIGYTF,TGTGCCAGCAGCTTAGAGACAGGGATCGGCTACACCTTC
TRBJ2-7,TRBD2,.,TRBV6-2/TRBV6-3,CASSRTSGRVARSYEQYF,TGTGCCAGCAGTAGGACTAGCGGGAGAGTTGCCCGATCCTACGAGCAGTACTTC
TRBJ2-3,TRBD2,.,TRBV19,CASSPRGAGGTDTQYF,TGTGCCAGTAGTCCCCGTGGAGCGGGAGGTACAGATACGCAGTATTTT
TRBJ2-3,TRBD2,.,TRBV15,CATSRLAGVTTDTQYF,TGTGCCACCAGCAGGTTAGCGGGAGTGACCACAGATACGCAGTATTTT
TRBJ2-5,TRBD1,.,TRBV7-3,CASSLTGGAVETQYF,TGTGCCAGCAGCTTAACAGGGGGCGCAGTCGAGACCCAGTACTTC
TRBJ1-2,.,.,TRBV28,CASSSPQGFGGYTF,TGTGCCAGCAGTTCTCCACAGGGATTCGGCGGCTACACCTTC
TRBJ1-1,.,.,TRBV4-3,CASSQEVYRATEAFF,TGCGCCAGCAGCCAAGAAGTGTACAGGGCCACTGAAGCTTTCTTT
TRBJ1-6,.,.,TRBV30,CAWMGGRGSPLHF,TGTGCCTGGATGGGGGGTAGGGGTTCACCCCTCCACTTT
TRBJ1-2,TRBD1,.,TRBV5-6,CASSLDRSGDRVYGYTF,TGTGCCAGCAGCTTGGACCGGTCCGGGGACAGGGTATATGGCTACACCTTC
TRBJ2-4,.,once,TRBV4-1,CASSQPTRGLAKNIQYF,TGCGCCAGCAGCCAGCCTACCAGGGGTTTAGCCAAAAACATTCAGTACTTC
TRBJ1-4,.,.,TRBV5-8,CASSLGQRTNEKLFF,TGTGCCAGCAGCCTCGGACAGAGAACTAATGAAAAACTGTTTTTT
TRBJ2-7,TRBD2,.,TRBV10-3,CAISAPGTSSYEQYF,TGTGCCATCAGTGCACCCGGGACTAGCTCTTACGAGCAGTACTTC
TRBJ2-7,.,few,TRBV19,CASSMGRATYEQYF,TGTGCCAGTAGTATGGGCAGGGCAACCTACGAGCAGTACTTC
TRBJ2-3,TRBD1,.,TRBV30,CAWTPTGGFGDTQYF,TGTGCCTGGACTCCAACAGGGGGCTTCGGAGATACGCAGTATTTT
TRBJ2-7,TRBD1,.,TRBV30,CAWSGQGMGEQYF,TGTGCCTGGAGTGGACAGGGGATGGGGGAGCAGTACTTC
TRBJ2-3,TRBD2,.,TRBV6-5,CASKLLAGTTDTQYF,TGTGCCAGCAAACTACTAGCGGGGACCACAGATACGCAGTATTTT
TRBJ1-4,.,.,TRBV5-4,CASSLDITNEKLFF,TGTGCCAGCAGCTTGGATATTACTAATGAAAAACTGTTTTTT
TRBJ2-7,TRBD1,.,TRBV6-1,CASSELGTGTSSYEQYF,TGTGCCAGCAGTGAATTAGGGACAGGGACGAGCTCCTACGAGCAGTACTTC
TRBJ1-3,TRBD1,.,TRBV9,CASSESTGRFLDTIYF,TGTGCCAGCAGCGAGTCGACAGGGAGGTTTTTGGACACCATATATTTT
TRBJ2-5,TRBD2,.,TRBV19,CASGGNRGETQYF,TGTGCCTCGGGGGGTAATAGGGGAGAGACCCAGTACTTC
TRBJ1-2,.,.,TRBV18,CASSELSRGGYTF,TGTGCCAGCTCAGAACTCTCCCGGGGTGGCTACACCTTC
TRBJ1-2,TRBD1,few,TRBV5-1,CASSLGTGVYGYTF,TGCGCCAGCAGCTTGGGGACAGGGGTCTATGGCTACACCTTC
TRBJ1-2,.,.,TRBV5-6,CASSLRPGDGYTF,TGTGCCAGCAGCTTGAGGCCAGGGGATGGCTACACCTTC
TRBJ2-2,.,.,TRBV30,CAWRVKGLTGELFF,TGTGCCTGGAGAGTAAAGGGACTTACCGGGGAGCTGTTTTTT
TRBJ2-1,TRBD1,.,TRBV18,CASSTGGNEQFF,TGTGCCAGCTCAACAGGGGGAAATGAGCAGTTCTTC
TRBJ1-5,TRBD1,.,TRBV19,CASSTQGNQPQHF,TGTGCCAGTAGTACACAGGGGAATCAGCCCCAGCATTTT
TRBJ2-5,.,.,TRBV4-2,CASSQDYLARETQYF,TGTGCCAGCAGCCAAGATTACCTAGCGAGAGAGACCCAGTACTTC
TRBJ1-1,.,.,TRBV30,CAWSQKGRNTEAFF,TGTGCCTGGAGCCAAAAGGGGCGGAACACTGAAGCTTTCTTT
TRBJ1-1,.,.,TRBV12-3/TRBV12-4,CASSPRDTEAFF,TGTGCCAGCAGCCCGCGTGACACTGAAGCTTTCTTT
TRBJ1-1,TRBD1,.,TRBV6-5,CASRRWTGGNTEAFF,TGTGCCAGCAGACGATGGACAGGGGGGAACACTGAAGCTTTCTTT
TRBJ1-1,TRBD1,.,TRBV11-1,CASTLTGASEAFF,TGTGCCAGCACCCTGACAGGGGCCTCTGAAGCTTTCTTT
TRBJ1-2,.,.,TRBV28,CAIGGLGYGYTF,TGTGCAATCGGGGGGCTAGGCTATGGCTACACCTTC
TRBJ2-7,.,.,TRBV11-3,CASSLAESYEQYF,TGTGCCAGCAGCTTAGCGGAGTCCTACGAGCAGTACTTC
TRBJ2-3,TRBD2,.,TRBV7-9,CASSLDLAGVTDTQYF,TGTGCCAGCAGCTTAGATCTAGCGGGGGTCACAGATACGCAGTATTTT
TRBJ1-1,.,.,TRBV29-1,CSVEHRVDTEAFF,TGCAGCGTTGAACACAGGGTTGACACTGAAGCTTTCTTT
TRBJ2-3,.,.,TRBV5-1,CASSRTRERGTDTQYF,TGCGCCAGCAGCCGGACTCGGGAAAGAGGGACAGATACGCAGTATTTT
TRBJ1-1,.,.,TRBV20-1,CSASGISRDTEAFF,TGCAGTGCTAGTGGAATTAGCAGGGACACTGAAGCTTTCTTT
TRBJ2-7,TRBD2,.,TRBV6-2/TRBV6-3,CASSYSWAGGTYEQYF,TGTGCCAGCAGTTACTCATGGGCGGGAGGCACCTACGAGCAGTACTTC
TRBJ1-2,TRBD1,once,TRBV12-5,CASATDRGGYTF,TGTGCTAGTGCCACGGACAGGGGTGGCTACACCTTC
TRBJ1-2,.,few,TRBV5-1,CASSPGLTPANYGYTF,TGCGCCAGCAGCCCGGGACTGACTCCAGCTAACTATGGCTACACCTTC
TRBJ2-7,.,.,TRBV27,CASSLALSSYEQYF,TGTGCCAGCAGTCTAGCGTTAAGCTCCTACGAGCAGTACTTC
TRBJ1-2,.,.,TRBV3-1/TRBV3-2,CASRSTGRDGYTF,TGTGCCAGCAGAAGCACAGGGAGGGATGGCTACACCTTC
TRBJ2-7,TRBD2,.,TRBV5-1,CASSPRTSGATYEQYF,TGCGCCAGCAGCCCCAGGACTAGCGGGGCTACCTACGAGCAGTACTTC
TRBJ2-3,TRBD1,.,TRBV7-3,CASSLQGSTSTDTQYF,TGTGCCAGCAGCCTACAGGGGAGTACTAGCACAGATACGCAGTATTTT
TRBJ2-5,TRBD2,.,TRBV5-1,CASSLGAREDSETQYF,TGCGCCAGCAGCTTGGGCGCGCGGGAGGACTCCGAGACCCAGTACTTC
TRBJ1-6,.,.,TRBV4-3,CASSQGPSSYNSPLHF,TGCGCCAGCAGCCAAGGCCCCAGCTCCTATAATTCACCCCTCCACTTT
TRBJ1-3,.,.,TRBV3-1/TRBV3-2,CASSQDVAWGVGNTIYF,TGTGCCAGCAGCCAAGATGTGGCTTGGGGGGTTGGAAACACCATATATTTT
TRBJ1-6,.,.,TRBV30,CAWSVSRGLSSPLHF,TGTGCCTGGAGTGTATCCAGGGGTCTGAGTTCACCCCTCCACTTT
TRBJ2-7,TRBD1,few,TRBV5-1,CASSLEGDRGHEQYF,TGCGCCAGCAGCTTGGAAGGGGACAGGGGCCACGAGCAGTACTTC
TRBJ2-3,.,.,TRBV9,CASSILTDISTDTQYF,TGTGCCAGCAGCATATTGACGGACATAAGCACAGATACGCAGTATTTT